A selection of T cell receptor beta chains follows, all from one sample in a study of cytomegalovirus exposure and HLA in healthy donors. Repertoires were generated with immunoSEQ multiplex PCR, while TCRdb's copy carries only in-frame clones and drops some. Counted here are 150,000 to 200,000 clones, approximately 82% occurring once; the ten biggest clones make up approximately 11%. Source material: PBMCs. These receptors were taken from a young man in good health and CMV-seropositive. Each CDR3 is given without its conserved first and last residue.

V	J	CDR3
TRBV10-1	TRBJ2-1	ASSPGTSGRHEQF
TRBV19	TRBJ2-1	ASGPGGRASAYNEQF
TRBV9	TRBJ2-7	ASSVGSWDRLYEQY
TRBV29-1	TRBJ1-2	SVVQGDYGYT
TRBV5-1	TRBJ2-2	ASSQRWTGIPSENTGELF
TRBV28	TRBJ2-7	ASKRLTSGSGAQY
TRBV5-5	TRBJ2-6	ASSLWGGPGANVLT
TRBV28	TRBJ1-3	ASSNSDTIY
TRBV30	TRBJ2-7	AWSRQGVYEQY
TRBV5-1	TRBJ2-7	ASSLAQGTLEQY
TRBV6-5	TRBJ2-7	ASRPRTGGSYEQY
TRBV28	TRBJ1-2	ASSLGQGNYGYT
TRBV7-8	TRBJ2-3	ASSLFLAGGADTQY
TRBV28	TRBJ2-3	ASSILLAGVDTQY
TRBV5-6	.	ASSLSPLPRYEQY
TRBV25-1	TRBJ2-5	ARAVETQY
TRBV7-2	TRBJ1-4	ASSLRSSEKLF
TRBV19	TRBJ1-4	ASSMRIRTEPTNEKLF
TRBV2	TRBJ2-7	ASSEALTPWGGDSYEQY
TRBV5-4	TRBJ1-5	ASSFSVGVGGLHQPQH
TRBV5-6	TRBJ2-1	ASSLVAGGTPGYNEQF
TRBV6-4	TRBJ2-1	ASSDFGTTNEQF
TRBV28	TRBJ1-2	ASSGGDRTASTYGYT
TRBV27	TRBJ1-5	ASSQSTGGGRNQPQH
TRBV9	TRBJ2-3	ASSVGLSTDTQY
TRBV5-1	TRBJ2-1	ASSARDRGLLNEQF
TRBV5-1	TRBJ1-5	ASSLESESNQPQH
TRBV5-1	TRBJ2-1	ASSLQQYNEQF
TRBV28	TRBJ1-1	ASSFPTGGQPPVAF
TRBV18	TRBJ1-1	ASSPILQGNTEAF
TRBV7-9	TRBJ2-3	ASSSGQGTDTQY
TRBV30	TRBJ2-3	AWTRLAGGPGDTQY
TRBV9	TRBJ2-7	ASSTIRSYEQY
TRBV6-1	TRBJ1-1	ASSRRENTEAF
TRBV7-9	TRBJ2-7	SSSKKTSPGEQY
TRBV27	TRBJ1-6	ASSITGGNSPLH
TRBV27	TRBJ2-7	ASSARGSFVSEQY
TRBV28	TRBJ1-1	ASRLPDRGNTEAF
TRBV9	TRBJ1-1	ASSGRDRLTEAF
TRBV7-9	TRBJ2-1	ASSEGQGGYNEQF
TRBV29-1	TRBJ2-3	SVGSLAGAHTQY
TRBV18	TRBJ1-1	ASSRDTGVNTEAF
TRBV4-1	TRBJ2-1	AGSQDWAREVHNEQF
TRBV29-1	TRBJ2-7	SVVAGRKYEQY
TRBV6-5	TRBJ1-1	ASKGITGRNTEAF
TRBV2	TRBJ1-1	ASRNGQGTEAF
TRBV7-8	TRBJ2-1	ASSLSPLVVYNEQF
TRBV28	TRBJ2-7	ASSTTARLSYEQY
TRBV6-1	TRBJ2-5	ASSEAQWRREETQY
TRBV7-3	TRBJ2-7	ASSLSATRSSYEQY
TRBV29-1	TRBJ2-7	SVKGQYYYEQY